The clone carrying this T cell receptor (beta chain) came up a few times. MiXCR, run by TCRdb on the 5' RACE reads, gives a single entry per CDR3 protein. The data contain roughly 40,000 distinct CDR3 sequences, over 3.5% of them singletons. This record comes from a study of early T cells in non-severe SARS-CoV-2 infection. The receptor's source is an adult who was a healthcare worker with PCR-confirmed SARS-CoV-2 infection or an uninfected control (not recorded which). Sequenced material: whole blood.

CDR3 in amino acids: CASSQEWGSSYNSPLHF. As DNA, the CDR3 is TGTGCCAGCAGCCAAGAGTGGGGGAGCTCCTATAATTCACCCCTCCACTTT. The V call is TRBV14, the J call TRBJ1-6; D possibly corresponds to TRBD1 (5 bases). V was cut by 0 bases and J by 0 bases, with 9 bases left in between. The CDR3 sequence is 17 residues long. Germline V gene sequence: CDR1 SGHDN, CDR2 FVKESK.